A selection of T cell receptor beta chains follows, all from one sample in a study of blood T cell repertoires in COVID-19. This table comes from immunoSEQ multiplex PCR, and its TCRdb copy is limited to in-frame clones, with some not included. The table records 150,000 or so clones, around 87% of them present only once. Material: peripheral blood. The source is a man older than 75 with acute or convalescent COVID-19. Each CDR3 is given without its conserved first and last residue.

v_gene	j_gene	CDR3aa
TRBV12-3/TRBV12-4	TRBJ2-1	ASRREPEQF
TRBV28	TRBJ2-7	ASSLNSPGDYEQY
TRBV3-1/TRBV3-2	TRBJ1-1	ASSQGHLNTEAF
TRBV3-1/TRBV3-2	TRBJ2-1	ASSRSREQF
TRBV19	TRBJ1-6	ASSQDYGMDSPLH
TRBV7-2	TRBJ2-3	ASSRYRGGKDTQY
TRBV19	TRBJ1-6	ASNTQVSGSPLH
TRBV12-3/TRBV12-4	TRBJ2-3	ASSFREVDTQY
TRBV19	TRBJ2-7	ASSSLAGAPYEQY
TRBV28	TRBJ1-1	ASSLAPGQPQAF
TRBV5-4	TRBJ2-2	ASSTPNRVTGELF
TRBV4-2	TRBJ1-1	ASSSTGGRTLNTEAF
TRBV9	TRBJ1-1	ASSPRTVSEAF
TRBV28	TRBJ2-3	ASSSTGTTDTQY
TRBV10-2	TRBJ2-7	AGGLAGDHEQY
TRBV19	TRBJ2-7	ASSIGTGPYEQY
TRBV7-9	TRBJ1-6	ASSLEQRESPLH
TRBV4-1	TRBJ2-7	ASSPGLAAYEQY
TRBV27	TRBJ1-1	ASRPHGENTEAF
TRBV18	TRBJ2-7	ASRTSVYEQY
TRBV5-8	TRBJ2-5	ASSLAPSGRLGETQY
TRBV4-1	TRBJ1-1	ASSLTDRVNTEAF
TRBV7-2	TRBJ1-6	ASSSRTGVSSPLH
TRBV3-1/TRBV3-2	TRBJ2-1	ASSQEGRVGEQF
TRBV5-1	TRBJ2-6	ASSLTPGANVLT
TRBV5-1	TRBJ1-3	ASSFGGTGNTIY
TRBV3-1/TRBV3-2	TRBJ1-3	ASSPHMVGAGNTIY
TRBV6-5	TRBJ1-1	ASRNTGGTEAF
TRBV19	TRBJ2-3	ASTIGLAGVYTQY
TRBV10-1	TRBJ1-2	ASSEERGGDGYT
TRBV5-1	TRBJ2-3	ASTRDRGADTQY
TRBV5-1	TRBJ2-5	ASSLSQGEETQY
TRBV9	TRBJ1-1	ASSGRRGTEAF
TRBV27	TRBJ1-2	ASSLTGDYGYT
TRBV9	TRBJ2-3	ASNGNGGSPTDTQY
TRBV5-4	TRBJ2-5	ASSRYQETQY
TRBV5-1	TRBJ1-1	ASSLGALNTEAF